Included here is one T cell receptor beta chain sequence, with context. This sample was included in a study of blood T cell repertoires in COVID-19. Across the whole study: Italy, Spain and the United States were the sources of the convalescent and acute COVID-19 samples. PBMCs, B-cell-depleted T cells, or T cells provided the cDNA or gDNA that made up the material.

Source study methods: Nucleated cell counts were estimated from reference gene primer amplification. The table came from immunoSEQ multiplex PCR; TCRdb's copy has only in-frame clones and leaves some out. Clone size and V and J calls were adopted from that table, with D and trimming inferred from the DNA. The sample contains roughly 160,000 clones, roughly 86% of which appear only once. The ends were cut back, 0 bases at V and 2 bases at J, with 7 bases in the middle. Germline assignment: CDR1 LGHNA and CDR2 YNFKEQ. The CDR3 is made up of 14 amino acids. The V and J genes are TRBV4-2 and TRBJ1-2, with a possible D match to TRBD1 (6 bases). Specimen: peripheral blood. The TCR sequence derives from a woman of 80 years or more with COVID-19, enrolled during active disease. CDR3 nucleotides: TGTGCCAGCAGCCAAGATCAGGGGAACTATGGCTACACCTTC. This gives the protein CASSQDQGNYGYTF.